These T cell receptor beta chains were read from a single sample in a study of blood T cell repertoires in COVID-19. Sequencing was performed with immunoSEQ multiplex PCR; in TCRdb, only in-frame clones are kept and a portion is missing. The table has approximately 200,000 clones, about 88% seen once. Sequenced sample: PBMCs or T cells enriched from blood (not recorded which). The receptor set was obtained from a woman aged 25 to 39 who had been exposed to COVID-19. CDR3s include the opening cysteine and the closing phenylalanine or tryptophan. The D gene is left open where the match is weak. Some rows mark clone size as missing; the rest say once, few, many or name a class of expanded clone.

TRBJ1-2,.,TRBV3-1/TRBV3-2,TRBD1,CASSHGTGSMGLYGYTF,TGTGCCAGCAGCCACGGGACAGGGTCCATGGGGCTCTATGGCTACACCTTC
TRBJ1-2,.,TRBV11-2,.,CASSLAGDYGYTF,TGTGCCAGCAGCTTAGCAGGGGACTATGGCTACACCTTC
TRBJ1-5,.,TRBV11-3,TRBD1,CASSPLRIRQGIRNQPQHF,TGTGCCAGCAGCCCCCTTAGGATCAGACAGGGAATACGCAATCAGCCCCAGCATTTT
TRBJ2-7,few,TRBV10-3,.,CAAGVSPYEQYF,TGTGCCGCAGGGGTCAGCCCCTACGAGCAGTACTTC
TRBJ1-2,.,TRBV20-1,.,CSASPIIDSYGYTF,TGCAGTGCTAGTCCCATCATCGACAGCTATGGCTACACCTTC
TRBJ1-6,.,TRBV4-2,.,CASSQDTGVLNSPLHF,TGTGCCAGCAGCCAAGATACCGGAGTGCTAAATTCACCCCTCCACTTT
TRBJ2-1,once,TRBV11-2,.,CASSLGRRQFF,TGTGCCAGCAGCTTAGGTCGTCGGCAGTTCTTC
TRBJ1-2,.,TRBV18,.,CASSPDSKNYGYTF,TGTGCCAGCTCACCCGACTCTAAGAACTATGGCTACACCTTC
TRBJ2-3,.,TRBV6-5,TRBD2,CASRTSGYTDTQYF,TGTGCCAGCCGGACTAGCGGATACACAGATACGCAGTATTTT
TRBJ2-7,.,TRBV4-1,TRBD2,CASSQDNGGGYYYEQYF,TGCGCCAGCAGCCAAGATAACGGCGGGGGGTACTACTACGAGCAGTACTTC
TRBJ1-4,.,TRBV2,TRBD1,CASSRDRVDEKLFF,TGTGCCAGCAGCCGGGACAGGGTGGATGAAAAACTGTTTTTT
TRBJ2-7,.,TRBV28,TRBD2,CASMVTSGHEQYF,TGTGCCAGCATGGTGACTAGCGGACACGAGCAGTACTTC
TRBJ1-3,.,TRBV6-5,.,CASSYSAKMTGNTIYF,TGTGCCAGCAGTTACTCGGCCAAAATGACTGGAAACACCATATATTTT
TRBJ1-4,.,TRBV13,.,CASSLTTGKANEKLFF,TGTGCCAGCAGCTTAACCACAGGTAAGGCTAATGAAAAACTGTTTTTT
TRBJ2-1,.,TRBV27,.,CASSRALNYNEQFF,TGTGCCAGCAGTCGCGCCTTAAACTACAATGAGCAGTTCTTC
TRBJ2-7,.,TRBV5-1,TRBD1,CASSLTDRVSAHEQYF,TGCGCCAGCAGCTTGACCGACAGGGTCAGCGCCCACGAGCAGTACTTC
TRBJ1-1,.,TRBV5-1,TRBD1,CASRQTGGGMNTEAFF,TGCGCCAGCAGACAGACAGGGGGCGGAATGAACACTGAAGCTTTCTTT
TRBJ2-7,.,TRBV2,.,CASKRDKAYEQYF,TGTGCCAGCAAAAGGGACAAAGCCTACGAGCAGTACTTC
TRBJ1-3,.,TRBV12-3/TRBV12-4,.,CASSGSGNTIYF,TGTGCCAGCAGCGGGTCCGGTAACACCATATATTTT
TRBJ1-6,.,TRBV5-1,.,CASSLQDTTPLHF,TGCGCCAGCAGCTTGCAGGATACGACACCCCTCCACTTT
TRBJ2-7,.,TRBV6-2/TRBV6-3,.,CASSYHEYYEQYF,TGTGCCAGCAGTTACCACGAGTATTACGAGCAGTACTTC